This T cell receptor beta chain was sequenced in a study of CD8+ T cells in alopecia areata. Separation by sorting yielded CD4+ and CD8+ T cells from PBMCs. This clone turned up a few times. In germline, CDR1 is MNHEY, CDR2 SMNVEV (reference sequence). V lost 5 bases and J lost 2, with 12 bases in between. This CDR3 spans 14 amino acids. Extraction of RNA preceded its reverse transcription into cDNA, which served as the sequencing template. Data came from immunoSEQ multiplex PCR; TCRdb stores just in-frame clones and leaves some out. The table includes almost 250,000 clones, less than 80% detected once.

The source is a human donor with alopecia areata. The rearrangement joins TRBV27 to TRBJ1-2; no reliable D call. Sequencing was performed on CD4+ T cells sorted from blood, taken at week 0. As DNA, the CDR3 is TGTGCCAGCAGTCCCCGAGACCCAAACTATGGCTACACCTTC. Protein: CASSPRDPNYGYTF.